This T cell receptor beta chain was sequenced for a study of blood T cell repertoires in COVID-19. Study details: Acute and convalescent COVID-19 samples came from the United States, Italy and Spain.

Trimming pared 0 bases from V and 2 bases from J, leaving 10 bases between. The CDR3 extends over 16 amino acids. The germline gives CDR1 MNHEY, CDR2 SVGAGI. As handled by the study authors: It was from reference gene primer amplification that nucleated cell counts were estimated. The repertoire was sequenced with immunoSEQ multiplex PCR; TCRdb's copy has only in-frame clones and lacks some. For V, J and clone size, that table is used; D and trimming come from the DNA. The sample lists about 140,000 clones; around 82% were seen once. Sequenced input: peripheral blood. This rearrangement joins TRBV6-5 to TRBJ2-2; no clear D. This TCR was sampled from a woman aged 55 to 70 with acute or convalescent COVID-19. In nucleotides, the CDR3 is TGTGCCAGCAGTTACTCGATGGGCGATAACACCGGGGAGCTGTTTTTT. Protein sequence: CASSYSMGDNTGELFF.